This TCR beta chain originates from a study of blood T cell repertoires in COVID-19 (dated by TCRdb to between 2020 and 2021). General notes on the study: Samples from collaborators originated in the United States, Italy and Spain and spanned both the acute and convalescent phases of COVID-19. The material from the prospective study consisted of cDNA or gDNA derived from T cells, B-cell-depleted T cells, or PBMCs. Subjects who had been exposed to COVID-19, were actively infected with it, or had recovered from it provided the deeply sampled blood TCRbeta repertoires that made up the dataset. The repertoires were released in a freely available public database meant as a resource for research on the immune response to SARS-CoV-2. The samples were drawn from two sources: the first 160 participants of the ongoing ImmuneRACE study, and about 1,300 subjects contributed by 6 global collaborators. Nearly every sample came with metadata listing a de-identified subject ID, COVID-19 status, age in years and sex. Where available, HLA class I and class II types were obtained from metadata supplied by the sample provider rather than from assay-based typing.

Of note for this clone: Its antigen has not been determined. There are no base qualities to consult, and no much larger clone falls within one base.

Broader findings and caveats from the paper: Clinical and demographic metadata were provided uncurated, with the amount varying by source and participant.

The immunoSEQ Assay, a bias-controlled multiplex PCR, was used to amplify TCRbeta CDR3 regions from genomic DNA. On the authors' methods: Within the assay, amplification of reference gene primers was used to estimate how many nucleated cells each sample contained. To quantify the absolute abundance of each unique TCRbeta CDR3 rearrangement, sequence reads were collapsed and filtered. For each sample, productive Simpson clonality was calculated by taking the square root of Simpson's diversity index across productive rearrangements. This immuneACCESS table, as held by TCRdb, lists in-frame sequences with V and J called but not all clones. Of the missing ones, under half trace to an unresolved V gene in checked studies; the others have no known cause. Clonal size and the V and J genes are those of that table, whereas D and trimming came from the DNA. Present in this sample are about 240,000 clones, roughly 77% of which were seen just once. The ten most abundant clones make up about 3% of the sample.

Sequences LNHDA (CDR1) and SQIVND (CDR2) are obtained from the germline V gene (reference sequence). The CDR3 sequence holds 16 residues, the cysteine and phenylalanine included. Of the read, only the CDR3 DNA is kept; its 48 bases are in frame from base 1. V is shortened by 5 bases, J by 4 bases, and the region joining them spans 18 bases. Whole blood was collected in K2EDTA tubes by collaborating institutions according to the institutions' own protocols. For TCRbeta analysis, collaborators shipped samples as frozen whole blood, isolated PBMCs, or DNA extracted from either of those sample types. This receptor was taken from an elderly woman with acute or convalescent COVID-19. The sequencing sample was made of peripheral blood. The chain was built from TRBV19 and TRBJ1-5, with TRBD1 as a weak D call on 5 bases. The sequenced DNA: TGTGCCAGTAGTGCAACCACCCGGGGGGGAAATCAGCCCCAGCATTTT. Its coded protein is CASSATTRGGNQPQHF.